This T cell receptor beta chain was obtained from a study of tissue T cells after allogeneic stem cell transplantation. This clone was seen more than once but under ten times. The germline and genes are mouse ones. The read ends 1 residue early relative to the CDR3; the germline J gene fills the gap. Unmatched junction bases numbered 2, after V lost 4 bases and J lost 3 bases. CDR3 size: 15 residues. CDR1 and CDR2 from the germline V gene are SGHSN and HYEKVE. Time point defined: mouse harvest day 7 after allogeneic transplant. Each mouse received 10^7 T-cell-depleted marrow cells plus 10^6 splenic CD5+ T cells by tail vein. This mouse GVHD model was MHC-mismatched B6 to BALB/c, profiled day 7 or 14. Using immunoSEQ multiplex PCR, the repertoire was profiled, and TCRdb retains in-frame clones only, with some absent. Of some 2,900 clones listed, about 50% are singletons.

The rearrangement links TRBV12-1 to TRBJ2-1; 13 nucleotides line up with TRBD2. This clonotype originated in a female BALB/c mouse given C57BL/6 T cells with graft-versus-host disease after an allogeneic hematopoietic cell transplant. Sequenced material: gut tissue. The CDR3 bases that were read are TGTGCCAGCTCCTGGACTGGGGGGGCCTATGCTGAGCAGTTC. This codes for CASSWTGGAYAEQF. The full CDR3 protein reads CASSWTGGAYAEQFF. The full variable domain, its missing parts supplied by reference TRBV12-1 and TRBJ2-1, is DSGVVQSPRHIIKEKGGRSVLTCIPISGHSNVVWYQQTLGKELKFLIQHYEKVERDKGFLPSRFSVQQFDDYHSEMNMSALELEDSAMYFCASSWTGGAYAEQFFGPGTRLTVL.